This T cell receptor beta chain was captured in a study of blood T cell repertoires in COVID-19. The table came from immunoSEQ multiplex PCR; TCRdb's copy has only in-frame clones and leaves some out. The table lists 200,000 to 300,000 clones, roughly 76% of them singletons, with roughly 8% in the top ten. Germline V lookup: CDR1 SGDLS, CDR2 YYNGEE. The J segment lost 3 bases and the V segment lost 2 bases, leaving 1 base of the junction unmatched. The CDR3 sequence is 15 residues long. This chain uses TRBV9 with TRBJ2-5, with 13 bases lining up with TRBD2. The sample was peripheral blood. The receptor was derived from a woman aged 80 or over with COVID-19, enrolled during active disease. The CDR3 sequence is CASSVGTSGKETQYF. In DNA form, the CDR3 reads TGTGCCAGCAGCGTCGGGACTAGCGGGAAAGAGACCCAGTACTTC.